This entry lists 13 T cell receptor beta chains sequenced from one sample in a study of T cells after yellow fever vaccination. TCRdb re-called the 5' RACE reads through MiXCR, storing one row per CDR3 protein. This sample has roughly 74,000 distinct CDR3 sequences, with roughly 6.9% found just once. The sample here was CD8+ T cells sorted from PBMCs, taken 5 days after the first yellow fever vaccination. The receptors shown here come from a man aged 18 to 30 who received the YFV17D yellow fever vaccine.

This clonotype has ten or more counts. The chain joins TRBV7-3 to TRBJ2-3; D is possibly TRBD1 or TRBD2 (5 bases each). Trimming removed 3 bases at V and 8 bases at J, with 12 bases between. This CDR3 has 13 amino acids. Germline V gene data show CDR1 as SGHTA and CDR2 as FQGTGA. This CDR3 reads CASSFGAVGTQYF. Here the CDR3 DNA reads TGTGCCAGCAGCTTCGGGGCAGTCGGTACGCAGTATTTT. Supplemented by reference TRBV7-3 and TRBJ2-3, the full variable domain reads GAGVSQTPSNKVTEKGKYVELRCDPISGHTALYWYRQSLGQGPEFLIYFQGTGAADDSGLPNDRFFAVRPEGSVSTLKIQRTERGDSAVYLCASSFGAVGTQYFGPGTRLTVL.

This clonotype was counted between two and nine times. The chain recombines TRBV7-3 with TRBJ2-1; a possible D gene is TRBD2 (6 bases). The germline V gene encodes CDR1 SGHTA and CDR2 FQGTGA. The CDR3 is 13 amino acids. The V end lost 5 bases, the J end lost 8 bases, and 13 bases lay between the germline ends. The chain's CDR3 is CASSTLASDEQFF. The CDR3 region has the DNA TGTGCCAGCAGCACACTAGCCTCCGATGAGCAGTTCTTC.

This clonotype has just a few counts. The chain is built from TRBV7-3 and TRBJ2-3; 7 bases align to TRBD2. This CDR3 comprises 15 residues. The J segment lost 4 bases and the V segment lost 4 bases, leaving 8 bases of the junction unmatched. Looked up from germline, CDR1 is SGHTA and CDR2 is FQGTGA. The CDR3 loop is CASSSTGGGSDTQYF. The CDR3 DNA sequence: TGTGCCAGCAGCTCCACGGGGGGTGGGTCAGATACGCAGTATTTT.

This clonotype was counted many times. V usage is TRBV27 and J usage is TRBJ2-3; D ambiguous. Germline V gene data show CDR1 as MNHEY and CDR2 as SMNVEV (reference sequence). The CDR3 loop spans 13 amino acids. Trimming shortened V by 3 bases and J by 4 bases, and 8 bases separated the two germline ends. The CDR3 DNA follows: TGTGCCAGCAGTTTGTCTAGTGCAGATACGCAGTATTTT. Its translation is CASSLSSADTQYF.

The V gene is TRBV20-1, the J gene TRBJ1-4; D is possibly TRBD1 (5 bases). Deletions cut 3 bases from V and 0 bases from J, with 11 bases between. This CDR3 is built from 15 residues. In germline, CDR1 is DFQATT, CDR2 SNEGSKA (reference sequence). The CDR3 protein is CSASGGFPTNEKLFF. The DNA for the CDR3 is TGCAGTGCTAGTGGGGGTTTCCCAACTAATGAAAAACTGTTTTTT.

This clonotype was observed a handful of times. J is TRBJ1-1 and V is TRBV6-2 or TRBV6-3; D gene unclear. The CDR3 extends over 15 amino acids. Germline-derived CDR1 and CDR2 are MNHEY and SVGEGT. V was clipped by 6 bases and J by 3 bases, with 17 bases between them. CDR3 loop: CASSPRSYGDTEAFF. In nucleotides, the CDR3 is TGTGCCAGCAGCCCTCGATCATATGGGGACACTGAAGCTTTCTTT.

This clonotype was recorded many times. The chain has TRBV10-2 and TRBJ1-2; 9 nucleotides line up with TRBD1. The CDR3 consists of 13 residues. The germline V gene has CDR1 WSHSY and CDR2 SAAADI. Trimming took 8 bases from V and 8 from J; bases not matched to a gene: 9. CDR3 loop: CASGGQGIGGYTF. The CDR3 region has the DNA TGCGCCAGCGGCGGACAGGGGATAGGCGGCTACACCTTC.

This clonotype has a handful of counts. J is TRBJ1-3 and V is TRBV4-2; no definite D call. The V gene's germline CDR1 is LGHNA and CDR2 YNFKEQ. CDR3 length: 14 residues. The V gene lost 0 bases and the J gene lost 1 base, with 4 bases spanning the gap. The CDR3 sequence: CASSQEGSGNTIYF. The CDR3 DNA is TGTGCCAGCAGCCAAGAAGGATCTGGAAACACCATATATTTT.

V gene TRBV9 combines with J gene TRBJ2-5, with 8 bases that match TRBD2. Germline V gene sequence: CDR1 SGDLS, CDR2 YYNGEE. V shed 4 bases, J shed 1 base, and the junction held 3 bases outside the gene matches. There are 14 residues in the CDR3. CDR3 sequence reads: CASSPAGVQETQYF. CDR3 sequence (DNA): TGTGCCAGCAGCCCAGCGGGGGTCCAAGAGACCCAGTACTTC.

The chain uses TRBV7-2 and TRBJ2-2; D unresolved. Trimming removed 5 bases at V and 4 bases at J, with 14 bases between. The CDR3 totals 15 residues. The germline CDR1 and CDR2 sequences are SGHTA and FQGNSA. Here the CDR3 DNA reads TGTGCCAGCAGCCCCCACGCCCTAGGCACCGGGGAGCTGTTTTTT. It is translated as CASSPHALGTGELFF.

This clonotype was counted at least ten times. The chain carries TRBV5-5 and TRBJ2-7, with D perhaps TRBD2 (5 bases). CDR1 and CDR2 (germline): SGHKS, YYEKEE (reference sequence). The CDR3 length is 14 residues. Trimming cost V 1 base and J 7 bases, with 15 bases left between them. CDR3 sequence (DNA): TGTGCCAGCAGCTTGTATACGGGAACAAGTGAGCAGTACGTC. Protein: CASSLYTGTSEQYV.

This clonotype was seen repeatedly, ten times or more. The chain links TRBV5-6 to TRBJ2-3, with 9 nucleotides matching TRBD2. The J segment lost 2 bases and the V segment lost 1 base, leaving 5 bases of the junction unmatched. The CDR3 loop spans 16 amino acids. Germline assignment: CDR1 SGHDT and CDR2 YYEEEE. The CDR3 DNA sequence: TGTGCCAGCAGCTTGTTGGCTAGCGGGGACACAGATACGCAGTATTTT. It translates to CASSLLASGDTDTQYF.

The rearrangement joins TRBV18 to TRBJ1-1; a weak D match, TRBD1 (5 bases). Germline lookup yields CDR1 KGHSH and CDR2 LQKENI. Trimming left V 2 bases short and J 5 bases short, with 12 bases between. CDR3 length equals 14 residues. The CDR3, as DNA: TGTGCCAGCTCACCAGAGGGGATGGGGACTGAAGCTTTCTTT. Protein: CASSPEGMGTEAFF.